This T cell receptor (beta chain) was identified during a study of blood T cells in healthy people across ages. Study-level information: Roughly one uniquely barcoded beta molecule per two T cells was captured. Whole-study results and caveats: In these data, TCR beta diversity tracked strongly with naive T cell percentage.

Trimming removed 5 bases from V and 2 bases from J, with 15 bases in between. Germline CDR1 MDHEN, CDR2 SYDVKM. This CDR3 comprises 15 residues. Comment on this clonotype: Antigen: not known.

The use of a sample-barcoded 5' primer and a J-beta primer mix characterized a second PCR of about 6 to 12 cycles. Using its own MiXCR run on the 5' RACE reads, TCRdb lists one record per CDR3 protein. The repertoire has roughly 2 million distinct CDR3 sequences, 49% of them found once; the top ten carry more than 2%. The material sequenced was blood. V and J are TRBV28 and TRBJ2-5; D unclear. This sequence was found in a woman aged 40-49 years in good health. CDR3 sequence (DNA): TGTGCCAGCAGTCCACGGGTTGGAAGACAAGAGACCCAGTACTTC. Translating it yields CASSPRVGRQETQYF. Combining the CDR3 with reference TRBV28 and TRBJ2-5 gives the whole variable domain DVKVTQSSRYLVKRTGEKVFLECVQDMDHENMFWYRQDPGLGLRLIYFSYDVKMKEKGDIPEGYSVSREKKERFSLILESASTNQTSMYLCASSPRVGRQETQYFGPGTRLLVL.